Below, 2 T cell receptor beta chains from the same sample are listed, as sequenced in a study of blood T cell repertoires in COVID-19. Produced via immunoSEQ multiplex PCR; TCRdb's table is partial and in-frame only. Of about 170,000 clones in the sample, around 81% were seen once. The sequenced sample was peripheral blood. These receptors all come from a human donor with acute or convalescent COVID-19. The donor label of this sample is uncertain.

This clone has more than one count but fewer than ten. The chain is built from TRBV2 and TRBJ1-5, with 11 bases matching TRBD1. Germline CDR1 is SNHLY and CDR2 is FYNNEI. This CDR3 contains 13 residues. Germline trimming cut 6 bases from V and 7 bases from J; bases unmatched to any gene: 2. The CDR3 loop reads CASRGQGGQPQHF. The CDR3 bases are TGTGCCAGCAGGGGACAGGGGGGGCAGCCCCAGCATTTT.

The rearrangement uses TRBV19 and TRBJ2-7, with D perhaps TRBD2 (7 bases). Trimming cost V 2 bases and J 3 bases, with 11 bases left between them. The CDR3 totals 14 residues. The germline gives CDR1 LNHDA, CDR2 SQIVND (reference sequence). The DNA for the CDR3 is TGTGCCAGTAGTATACGGGGGGCTTTCTACGAGCAGTACTTC. As protein: CASSIRGAFYEQYF.